This T cell receptor beta chain was recorded in a study of blood T cell repertoires in COVID-19. Study as a whole: Some COVID-19 samples were acute and others convalescent; all came from the United States, Italy and Spain. PBMCs, B-cell-depleted T cells, or T cells were the source of the cDNA or gDNA that made up the material.

The authors' processing: Amplifying reference gene primers gave estimates of nucleated cell counts. The method was immunoSEQ multiplex PCR; TCRdb's version includes in-frame clones alone and lacks a portion of them. The V and J calls and clone size are taken from that table; D and trimming were inferred from the DNA. The sample consists of under 200,000 clones, approximately 88% of them appearing once. The CDR3 extends over 16 amino acids. Per germline, CDR1 KGHDR and CDR2 SFDVKD. V shed 4 bases, J shed 0 bases, and the junction held 2 bases outside the gene matches. The specimen was peripheral blood. J is TRBJ2-5 and V is TRBV24-1; 12 bases fit TRBD2. The receptor was derived from a man aged 18-30 years with active or convalescent COVID-19. CDR3 DNA: TGTGCCACCAGTGACGGGACTAGCGGGTACCAAGAGACCCAGTACTTC. Amino acids: CATSDGTSGYQETQYF.